A selection of T cell receptor beta chains follows, all from one sample in a study of T cells in Graves' hyperthyroidism and ophthalmopathy. TCRdb called the multiplex PCR reads again in MiXCR, with one record for every CDR3 protein. The repertoire consists of about 640,000 distinct CDR3 sequences, with around 20% occurring once and the leading ten covering 34%. Input material: blood. All receptors come from a man aged 25 to 40 with Graves' ophthalmopathy. CDR3s include the opening cysteine and the closing phenylalanine or tryptophan. D genes are given only for firm matches. Clone sizes are given selectively: once, few, many, or a class where the clone is expanded.

v_call: TRBV11-2; d_call: -; j_call: TRBJ2-7; clone_size: many; cdr3_nt: TGTGCCAGCAGCGAAGGGAGTGGACCGACCTACGAGCAGTACTTC; cdr3_aa: CASSEGSGPTYEQYF
v_call: TRBV20-1; d_call: TRBD2; j_call: TRBJ2-3; clone_size: few; cdr3_nt: TGCAGTGCTAGGGATAAGCGGGATGACACAGATACGCAGTATTTT; cdr3_aa: CSARDKRDDTDTQYF
v_call: TRBV20-1; d_call: TRBD1; j_call: TRBJ1-1; clone_size: many; cdr3_nt: TGCAGTGTCGTTGACAGGGTAATCACTGAAGCTTTCTTT; cdr3_aa: CSVVDRVITEAFF
v_call: TRBV19; d_call: -; j_call: TRBJ1-5; clone_size: few; cdr3_nt: TGTGCCAGTAGTAAACCGGGGGCAGACCGTGGGAGTAATCAGCCCCAGCATTTT; cdr3_aa: CASSKPGADRGSNQPQHF
v_call: TRBV30; d_call: TRBD1; j_call: TRBJ1-2; clone_size: many; cdr3_nt: TGTGCCTGGAGTATCCCCGACAGGGCCAACTATGGCTACACCTTC; cdr3_aa: CAWSIPDRANYGYTF
v_call: TRBV30; d_call: TRBD2; j_call: TRBJ2-5; clone_size: -; cdr3_nt: TGTGCCTGGAGTGGGGGACTAGCGGGATTCCAAGAGACCCAGTACTTC; cdr3_aa: CAWSGGLAGFQETQYF
v_call: TRBV20-1; d_call: -; j_call: TRBJ2-1; clone_size: many; cdr3_nt: TGCAGTGCGAGTAGCGGCTACGAGCAGTTCTTC; cdr3_aa: CSASSGYEQFF
v_call: TRBV6-1; d_call: TRBD1; j_call: TRBJ2-7; clone_size: -; cdr3_nt: TGTGCCAGCATCTGGACAGGAGGCGAGCAGTACTTC; cdr3_aa: CASIWTGGEQYF
v_call: TRBV30; d_call: -; j_call: TRBJ1-2; clone_size: -; cdr3_nt: TGTGCCTGGGGGGAGCGGATTTTTTATGGCTACACCTTC; cdr3_aa: CAWGERIFYGYTF
v_call: TRBV27; d_call: -; j_call: TRBJ1-1; clone_size: many; cdr3_nt: TGTGCCAGCAGTTTATCAGGAGTGGGTGAAGCTTTCTTT; cdr3_aa: CASSLSGVGEAFF
v_call: TRBV6-1; d_call: -; j_call: TRBJ1-5; clone_size: -; cdr3_nt: TGTGCCAGCAGTGAACGGGAGGGATCCGGCAATCAGCCCCAGCATTTT; cdr3_aa: CASSEREGSGNQPQHF
v_call: TRBV11-2; d_call: -; j_call: TRBJ2-3; clone_size: many; cdr3_nt: TGTGCCAGCAGCTTATCGAGCCCCACAGATACGCAGTATTTT; cdr3_aa: CASSLSSPTDTQYF
v_call: TRBV3-1; d_call: -; j_call: TRBJ2-7; clone_size: many; cdr3_nt: TGTGCCAGCAGCCAAGATTGGGGAGGAGGGATCGAGCAGTACTTC; cdr3_aa: CASSQDWGGGIEQYF
v_call: TRBV20-1; d_call: TRBD2; j_call: TRBJ2-7; clone_size: many; cdr3_nt: TGCAGTGCTAGAGATCAAGCGGGAGGCCTCCACGAGCAGTACTTC; cdr3_aa: CSARDQAGGLHEQYF
v_call: TRBV27; d_call: -; j_call: TRBJ2-3; clone_size: -; cdr3_nt: TGTGCCAGCACCCGGCCAGGCACAGATACGCAGTATTTT; cdr3_aa: CASTRPGTDTQYF
v_call: TRBV11-2; d_call: TRBD1; j_call: TRBJ1-2; clone_size: -; cdr3_nt: TGTGCCAGCAGCTTTTCCGGGACAGCGAGCTATGGCTACACCTTC; cdr3_aa: CASSFSGTASYGYTF
v_call: TRBV11-2; d_call: -; j_call: TRBJ2-7; clone_size: many; cdr3_nt: TGTGCCAGCAGCTTTTCAGACTACGAGCAGTACTTC; cdr3_aa: CASSFSDYEQYF
v_call: TRBV20-1; d_call: -; j_call: TRBJ2-1; clone_size: -; cdr3_nt: TGCAGTGCTAGTCGGAGCAATGAGCAGTTCTTC; cdr3_aa: CSASRSNEQFF
v_call: TRBV6-1; d_call: -; j_call: TRBJ1-1; clone_size: many; cdr3_nt: TGTGCCAGCAGTGAATACCCCAAGAACACTGAAGCTTTCTTT; cdr3_aa: CASSEYPKNTEAFF
v_call: TRBV6-1; d_call: TRBD2; j_call: TRBJ2-2; clone_size: few; cdr3_nt: TGTGCCAGCAGTGGTAGAGGACTAGCGGGGTGGGGCACCGGGGAGCTGTTTTTT; cdr3_aa: CASSGRGLAGWGTGELFF
v_call: TRBV4-3; d_call: TRBD2; j_call: TRBJ2-1; clone_size: -; cdr3_nt: TGCGCCAGCAGCCAAGATCAGGGTGAGCGGGAGGGGAATGAGCAGTTCTTC; cdr3_aa: CASSQDQGEREGNEQFF
v_call: TRBV29-1; d_call: TRBD1; j_call: TRBJ2-7; clone_size: -; cdr3_nt: TGCAGCGTTGAAGGCACCAGGGACAGGGTGCTCGAGCAGTACTTC; cdr3_aa: CSVEGTRDRVLEQYF